Shown below are 25 T cell receptor beta chains from a single sample sequenced in a study of control samples from healthy donors and cancer patients. The data were produced by immunoSEQ multiplex PCR, yet TCRdb's version contains in-frame clones alone and is incomplete. The table includes about 95,000 clones, around four fifths detected once. Sequencing was carried out using blood. The receptors shown here come from a man in his thirties or forties in good health.

The V gene is TRBV5-6, the J gene TRBJ2-4; D is undetermined. CDR1 is SGHDT, CDR2 YYEEEE, per germline. Deletions cut 2 bases from V and 10 bases from J, with 16 bases between. The CDR3 is 14 residues long. CDR3 sequence (DNA): TGTGCCAGCAGCTTCGGCGAATCCTATACTATTCAGTACTTC. Translated, it gives CASSFGESYTIQYF.

The chain combines TRBV11-3 with TRBJ1-3; D ambiguous. This CDR3 region has 13 residues. Trimming left V 5 bases short and J 3 bases short, with 8 bases between. CDR1 and CDR2 from the germline V gene are SGHNT and YENEEA. The CDR3 protein is CASSDGFGNTIYF. The DNA for the CDR3 is TGTGCCAGCAGCGACGGGTTTGGAAACACCATATATTTT.

The chain couples TRBV6-5 to TRBJ1-2, with D tentatively TRBD1 (5 bases). Trimming left V 6 bases short and J 4 bases short, with 9 bases between. The CDR3 consists of 12 residues. Germline CDR1 is MNHEY and CDR2 is SVGAGI. DNA for the CDR3: TGTGCCAGCAGCCGGGACGGCTATGGCTACACCTTC. Amino acid sequence: CASSRDGYGYTF.

This sequence joins TRBV7-9 and TRBJ1-3; D is possibly TRBD1 (6 bases). With 1 base removed from V and 9 bases from J, the gap between germline ends came to 10 bases. Germline V gene data show CDR1 as SEHNR and CDR2 as FQNEAQ (reference sequence). CDR3 size: 13 residues. The CDR3 bases are TGTGCCAGCAGCTTAGTTGGGGGCTTCACCATATATTTT. This encodes CASSLVGGFTIYF.

The chain links TRBV28 to TRBJ1-2, with D tentatively TRBD1 (5 bases). This CDR3 comprises 12 residues. V shed 7 bases and J shed 8 bases, with 14 bases lying between them. Germline V gene sequence: CDR1 MDHEN, CDR2 SYDVKM. CDR3 DNA sequence: TGTGCCAGCAAGAGGGGCGTGAGGGGCTACACCTTC. Its translation: CASKRGVRGYTF.

Regarding this clone: Other nucleotide sequences from this sample produce the same CDR3. J is TRBJ1-5 and V is TRBV30, with D tentatively TRBD1 (5 bases). V was pared by 1 base and J by 7 bases, with 14 bases between. Per the germline V gene, CDR1 is GTSNPN and CDR2 is SVGIG (reference sequence). The CDR3 sequence is 14 residues long. CDR3 sequence reads: CAWSGADGGQPQHF. The DNA for the CDR3 is TGTGCCTGGAGTGGGGCGGACGGGGGGCAGCCCCAGCATTTT.

This clone came up once. The chain combines TRBV11-2 with TRBJ2-3; a possible D gene is TRBD2 (6 bases). V was shortened by 10 bases and J by 6 bases, with 11 bases between the two germline ends. Germline-derived CDR1 and CDR2 are SGHAT and FQNNGV. This CDR3 is 11 amino acids long. The CDR3 region is CATTSRDTQYF. The CDR3 DNA is TGTGCCACCACTAGCCGGGATACGCAGTATTTT.

V is TRBV27 and J is TRBJ2-7, with D perhaps TRBD2 (6 bases). The V end lost 3 bases, the J end lost 6 bases, and 24 bases lay between the germline ends. CDR1 and CDR2 (germline): MNHEY, SMNVEV (reference sequence). This CDR3 region has 17 residues. The CDR3, as DNA: TGTGCCAGCAGTTTTATACCCCTCACTCCTTCGGAGGGCGAGCAGTACTTC. The encoded protein is CASSFIPLTPSEGEQYF.

V is TRBV2 and J is TRBJ2-1, with D possibly being TRBD2 (5 bases). V lost 2 bases to trimming and J lost 5 bases, with 19 bases between them. Germline V lookup: CDR1 SNHLY, CDR2 FYNNEI. The CDR3 loop spans 17 amino acids. For the CDR3, the DNA is TGTGCCAGCAGTGAACTTTCGGCCCGGACTCGCCACAATGAGCAGTTCTTC. Protein product: CASSELSARTRHNEQFF.

The V and J genes are TRBV6-6 and TRBJ2-7; D not resolved. The CDR3 has 11 amino acids. The V and J ends lost 7 bases and 4 bases respectively, with 8 bases between them. Germline lookup yields CDR1 MNHNY and CDR2 SVGAGI (reference sequence). CDR3 residues: CASTKGYEQYF. The CDR3 nucleotides read TGTGCCAGCACCAAGGGTTACGAGCAGTACTTC.

CDR3 amino acids: CASSDIVRGYGYTF. As DNA, the CDR3 is TGTGCCAGCAGTGATATAGTGAGGGGCTATGGCTACACCTTC. The chain uses TRBV6-1 and TRBJ1-2; D may be TRBD1 (5 bases). Germline V lookup: CDR1 MNHNS, CDR2 SASEGT. The V and J ends lost 3 bases and 4 bases respectively, with 12 bases between them. The CDR3 totals 14 residues.

This sequence joins TRBV9 and TRBJ1-4, with TRBD1 identical over 7 bases. The germline V gene encodes CDR1 SGDLS and CDR2 YYNGEE. CDR3 size: 15 residues. The V and J ends lost 3 bases and 7 bases, in that order; junction bases with no gene match: 9. CDR3 nucleotide sequence: TGTGCCAGCAGCGCCGACAGGGCGGGTGGTGAAAAACTGTTTTTT. Its protein is CASSADRAGGEKLFF. The complete variable domain, with remaining parts taken from reference TRBV9 and TRBJ1-4, reads DSGVTQTPKHLITATGQRVTLRCSPRSGDLSVYWYQQSLDQGLQFLIQYYNGEERAKGNILERFSAQQFPDLHSELNLSSLELGDSALYFCASSADRAGGEKLFFGSGTQLSVL.

V usage is TRBV6-5 and J usage is TRBJ1-5; 12 nucleotides agree with TRBD1. Germline V lookup: CDR1 MNHEY, CDR2 SVGAGI. V shed 7 bases and J 6 bases; nucleotides not matched to a gene: 7. The CDR3 sequence is 15 residues long. The CDR3 reads CASNLGTGGGQPQHF. CDR3 in DNA: TGTGCCAGCAACCTCGGGACAGGGGGCGGTCAGCCCCAGCATTTT.

The V gene is TRBV12-3 or TRBV12-4, the J gene TRBJ1-5; D remains ambiguous. Between the trimmed V and J ends, which lost 5 bases and 4 bases, there was a span of 3 bases. This CDR3 contains 11 residues. CDR3 bases: TGTGCCAGCAGTGTTAATCAGCCCCAGCATTTT. Its protein product is CASSVNQPQHF.

The chain recombines TRBV5-1 with TRBJ2-5; 9 bases line up with TRBD1. Trimming at V came to 4 bases and at J to 2 bases, leaving 6 bases not matched to a gene. The CDR3 spans 15 residues. Germline V gene sequence: CDR1 SGHRS, CDR2 YFSETQ. CDR3 DNA sequence: TGCGCCAGCAGCCAGGGACAGGGTGTTCAAGAGACCCAGTACTTC. Amino acids: CASSQGQGVQETQYF.

This chain joins TRBV25-1 and TRBJ1-1; D is possibly TRBD1 (5 bases). Germline V CDR1 and CDR2: MGHDK, SYGVNS. Trimming cost V 7 bases and J 1 base, with 19 bases left between them. CDR3 length equals 16 residues. The DNA for the CDR3 is TGTGCCAGCATTACTAGAGGGGCGTGGGGGAACACTGAAGCTTTCTTT. This sequence encodes CASITRGAWGNTEAFF.

The rearrangement links TRBV18 to TRBJ1-2; D unclear. The V gene's germline CDR1 is KGHSH and CDR2 LQKENI. V was shortened by 3 bases and J by 5 bases, with 10 bases between the two germline ends. The CDR3 consists of 13 residues. The CDR3 reads CASSPTEGYGYTF. CDR3 bases: TGTGCCAGCTCACCGACCGAAGGGTATGGCTACACCTTC.

The rearrangement uses TRBV3-1 (or the pseudogene TRBV3-2) and TRBJ2-1, with 9 bases aligning to TRBD1. J lost 6 bases, V lost 5 bases, and 8 bases had no gene match. The CDR3 spans 15 residues. Germline loops: CDR1 LGHDT, CDR2 YNNKEL (reference sequence). The CDR3 here is CASSDRGKGINEQFF. For the CDR3, the DNA is TGTGCCAGCAGCGACAGGGGGAAAGGTATCAATGAGCAGTTCTTC.

The chain couples TRBV5-8 to TRBJ1-4, with a tentative D call TRBD1 (5 bases). The CDR3 covers 15 residues. Germline V gene sequence: CDR1 SGHTS, CDR2 YDEGEE. Trimming stripped 1 base from V and 8 bases from J, with 15 bases between. For the CDR3, the DNA is TGTGCCAGCAGCTTGTGGGCCAGGGTAGGCGAAAAACTGTTTTTT. It encodes CASSLWARVGEKLFF.

The genes are TRBV6-1 and TRBJ1-6, with unresolved D. Looked up from germline, CDR1 is MNHNS and CDR2 is SASEGT. V shed 2 bases and J shed 10 bases, with 15 bases lying between them. This CDR3 is 15 amino acids long. The CDR3 DNA is TGTGCCAGCAGTGAATATACCGGGAGAGGGTCACCCCTCCACTTT. Protein sequence: CASSEYTGRGSPLHF.

The CDR3 sequence is CASSPGPSNQPQHF. Here the CDR3 DNA reads TGTGCCAGCAGCCCGGGCCCTAGCAATCAGCCCCAGCATTTT. The V gene is TRBV6-5, the J gene TRBJ1-5; D gene uncertain. The ends were cut back, 6 bases at V and 0 bases at J, with 9 bases in the middle. CDR3 length: 14 amino acids. Looked up from germline, CDR1 is MNHEY and CDR2 is SVGAGI.

The rearrangement links TRBV6-5 to TRBJ1-1; the D is unclear. The CDR3 length is 12 residues. The V gene lost 5 bases and the J gene lost 7 bases, with 11 bases spanning the gap. From germline, CDR1 is MNHEY and CDR2 SVGAGI. As DNA, the CDR3 is TGTGCCAGCAGTCCCGAGTGGCTTGAAGCTTTCTTT. This encodes CASSPEWLEAFF.

DNA for the CDR3: TGTGCCAGCAGCTTAGCGTCAGCTTACGAGCAGTACTTC. Translated: CASSLASAYEQYF. The V and J genes are TRBV11-2 and TRBJ2-7; D is ambiguous. V lost 1 base and J lost 4, with 8 bases in between. Germline CDR1 and CDR2: SGHAT and FQNNGV. CDR3 length: 13 residues. The full variable domain, its missing parts supplied by reference TRBV11-2 and TRBJ2-7, is EAGVAQSPRYKIIEKRQSVAFWCNPISGHATLYWYQQILGQGPKLLIQFQNNGVVDDSQLPKDRFSAERLKGVDSTLKIQPAKLEDSAVYLCASSLASAYEQYFGPGTRLTVT.

The J gene is TRBJ1-5, the V gene TRBV6-5; TRBD1 matches 8 bases. The CDR3 is 15 residues long. Losses at the gene ends were 7 bases for V and 3 bases for J; bases not matched to a gene: 8. Germline V gene data show CDR1 as MNHEY and CDR2 as SVGAGI. The CDR3 DNA reads TGTGCCAGCACCCACCGGGACAGGAACAATCAGCCCCAGCATTTT. It codes for CASTHRDRNNQPQHF.

The chain uses TRBV28 and TRBJ1-5, with D perhaps matching TRBD1 (6 bases). Germline V CDR1 and CDR2: MDHEN, SYDVKM. This CDR3 contains 16 residues. V lost 4 bases and J lost 5, with 18 bases in between. The CDR3: CASSSRRQAADQPQHF. CDR3 sequence (DNA): TGTGCCAGCAGTTCCCGCCGACAGGCAGCTGATCAGCCCCAGCATTTT.